This is a list of T cell receptor beta chains from one sample in a study of cytomegalovirus exposure and HLA in healthy donors. Repertoires were generated with immunoSEQ multiplex PCR, while TCRdb's copy carries only in-frame clones and drops some. This specimen shows approximately 80,000 clones; the ten leading clones hold approximately 1%. Material: PBMCs. These receptor sequences come from a woman aged 25 to 45 in good health and CMV-seronegative. The conserved cysteine and the conserved F or W are not part of the CDR3 here. Fields, in order: V gene, CDR3 protein.

v_gene: TRBV4-2
CDR3aa: ASSQVGQAVGTDTQY

v_gene: TRBV6-5
CDR3aa: ASSYRDSQTQY

v_gene: TRBV25-1
CDR3aa: ASSELGDSPLH

v_gene: TRBV30
CDR3aa: ACGTSGGRETQY

v_gene: TRBV15
CDR3aa: ATSRDLKAGGENTQY

v_gene: TRBV2
CDR3aa: ASSPRLAGGQETQY

v_gene: TRBV7-2
CDR3aa: ASSSLSGGAGKTQY

v_gene: TRBV5-6
CDR3aa: ASSSDGQGAYEQY

v_gene: TRBV11-2
CDR3aa: ASSSAGTEAF

v_gene: TRBV5-4
CDR3aa: ASSFGQAEAF

v_gene: TRBV6-5
CDR3aa: ATTTGGGTEAF

v_gene: TRBV6-6
CDR3aa: ASSYLEGTMAF

v_gene: TRBV28
CDR3aa: ASSTEYEQY

v_gene: TRBV5-1
CDR3aa: ASSFGQSSYEQY

v_gene: TRBV18
CDR3aa: ASSLDSMNTEAF

v_gene: TRBV5-4
CDR3aa: ASSGQGLTGELF

v_gene: TRBV2
CDR3aa: ASRDRGSTNEKLF

v_gene: TRBV7-9
CDR3aa: ASSSTGARYGYT

v_gene: TRBV25-1
CDR3aa: ASSAQWANDEQY

v_gene: TRBV7-9
CDR3aa: ASSSRDRQEAF

v_gene: TRBV9
CDR3aa: ASSVEDREAT

v_gene: TRBV7-2
CDR3aa: ASSVSRPMNTEAF

v_gene: TRBV13
CDR3aa: ASSLQNTEAF

v_gene: TRBV6-1
CDR3aa: ASSWTSGSWSI